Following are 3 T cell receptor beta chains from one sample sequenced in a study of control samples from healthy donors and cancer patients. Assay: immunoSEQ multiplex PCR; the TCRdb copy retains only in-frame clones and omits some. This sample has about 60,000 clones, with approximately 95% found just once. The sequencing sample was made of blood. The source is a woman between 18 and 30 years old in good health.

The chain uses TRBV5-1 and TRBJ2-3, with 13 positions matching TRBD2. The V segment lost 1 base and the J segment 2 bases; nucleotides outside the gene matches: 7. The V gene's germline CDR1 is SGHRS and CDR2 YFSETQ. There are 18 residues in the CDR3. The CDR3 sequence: CASSLPGTSGTATDTQYF. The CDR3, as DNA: TGCGCCAGCAGCTTGCCCGGGACTAGCGGGACTGCCACAGATACGCAGTATTTT.

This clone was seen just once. The CDR3 nucleotides are TGTGCCAGCAGCTTAGGACGGAAATTTGAAGCTTTCTTT. Its translation is CASSLGRKFEAFF. This chain links TRBV7-2 with TRBJ1-1; D is ambiguous. CDR1 SGHTA and CDR2 FQGNSA come from the germline V gene. V shed 1 base and J shed 7 bases, with 10 bases lying between them. The CDR3 is made up of 13 amino acids.

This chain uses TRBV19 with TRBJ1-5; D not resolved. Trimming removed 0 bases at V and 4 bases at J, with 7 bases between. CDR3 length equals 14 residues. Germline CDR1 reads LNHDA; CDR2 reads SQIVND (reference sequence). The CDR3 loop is CASSIDPLNQPQHF. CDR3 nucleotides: TGTGCCAGTAGTATAGACCCCTTAAATCAGCCCCAGCATTTT.